The next 28 T cell receptor beta chains were all read from a single sample in a study of blood T cell repertoires in COVID-19 (dated by TCRdb to 2019 to 2021). Receptors were amplified or captured by the immunoSEQ multiplex PCR assay. TCRdb's version of the immuneACCESS table is confined to in-frame rearrangements and falls short of the full clone set. An unresolved V gene accounts for under half of the shortfall where checked; the remainder is of unknown origin. Here the sample has roughly 330,000 clones; roughly 90% occur a single time. Jointly, the top ten make up 3.5% to 4% of the sample. What was sequenced was peripheral blood. The receptors were sampled from a woman aged 50 to 65 with active or convalescent COVID-19.

The chain links TRBV6-5 to TRBJ1-1; 9 nucleotides agree with TRBD1. With V trimmed by 6 bases and J by 2 bases, 7 bases remained unmatched. Germline V gives CDR1 MNHEY, CDR2 SVGAGI. CDR3 size: 15 residues. The CDR3, as DNA: TGTGCCAGCAGCCGCGGGACAGGGACCAACACTGAAGCTTTCTTT. Its translation: CASSRGTGTNTEAFF.

In this sample, this clone turned up a few times. This chain uses TRBV28 with TRBJ2-2, with 7 bases identical to TRBD1. In germline, CDR1 is MDHEN, CDR2 SYDVKM. The CDR3 sequence is 15 residues long. The trim removed 3 bases at V and 5 bases at J, leaving 6 bases unmatched. This CDR3 is CASSLGRGYTGELFF. CDR3 nucleotides: TGTGCCAGCAGTTTGGGCAGGGGGTATACCGGGGAGCTGTTTTTT.

The rearrangement joins TRBV28 to TRBJ1-5, with D possibly matching TRBD1 (6 bases). The CDR3 contains 13 residues. Trimming removed 10 bases at V and 4 bases at J, with 14 bases between. Germline assignment: CDR1 MDHEN and CDR2 SYDVKM. The DNA of the CDR3 is TGTGCCATCTCCCGCGACAGGAATCAGCCCCAGCATTTT. It translates to CAISRDRNQPQHF.

DNA of the CDR3: TGTGCCAGCAGCAGCCGGGAAGGCAATCAGCCCCAGCATTTT. Translating gives CASSSREGNQPQHF. The chain carries TRBV6-5 and TRBJ1-5; no clear D. The CDR3 is 14 amino acids. Trimming cost V 6 bases and J 2 bases, with 11 bases left between them. Germline V lookup: CDR1 MNHEY, CDR2 SVGAGI.

This clone has just a few counts. The CDR3 DNA sequence: TGTGCCAGCAGCGGAGGGGGCGCGAACACCGGGGAGCTGTTTTTT. Protein: CASSGGGANTGELFF. The chain employs TRBV9 and TRBJ2-2, with TRBD1 matching over 7 bases. The CDR3 has 15 amino acids. The germline CDR1 and CDR2 sequences are SGDLS and YYNGEE. V gave up 3 bases and J gave up 0 bases; unmatched junction bases: 2. Combining the CDR3 with reference TRBV9 and TRBJ2-2 gives the whole variable domain DSGVTQTPKHLITATGQRVTLRCSPRSGDLSVYWYQQSLDQGLQFLIQYYNGEERAKGNILERFSAQQFPDLHSELNLSSLELGDSALYFCASSGGGANTGELFFGEGSRLTVL.

This chain links TRBV3-1 (or the pseudogene TRBV3-2) with TRBJ1-1; D not certain. Germline-derived CDR1 and CDR2 are LGHDT and YNNKEL (reference sequence). The CDR3 extends over 14 amino acids. V dropped 4 bases and J dropped 0 bases, with 9 bases sitting between them. CDR3 coding DNA: TGTGCCAGCAGCCTAAAACTCCTGAACACTGAAGCTTTCTTT. Protein product: CASSLKLLNTEAFF.

This sequence joins TRBV6-2 or TRBV6-3 and TRBJ2-1; 7 bases agree with TRBD1. Germline trimming cut 4 bases from V and 4 bases from J; bases unmatched to any gene: 7. The V gene's germline CDR1 is MNHEY and CDR2 SVGEGT. This CDR3 is 15 amino acids long. The CDR3 coding sequence is TGTGCCAGCAGTTCCCCTGGACAGGTATACAATGAGCAGTTCTTC. It specifies CASSSPGQVYNEQFF.

V usage is TRBV7-9 and J usage is TRBJ2-1; D call uncertain. V shed 5 bases and J shed 7 bases, with 6 bases lying between them. The CDR3 length is 11 residues. CDR1 and CDR2 from the germline V gene are SEHNR and FQNEAQ (reference sequence). This CDR3 reads CASSPSNEQFF. CDR3 DNA: TGTGCCAGCAGCCCGAGTAATGAGCAGTTCTTC.

The chain links TRBV15 to TRBJ1-5; 7 bases match TRBD1. The CDR3 loop spans 15 amino acids. Losses at the gene ends were 2 bases for V and 3 bases for J; bases not matched to a gene: 4. Germline V gene data show CDR1 as LNHNV and CDR2 as YYDKDF (reference sequence). CDR3 residues: CATSRTQGTNQPQHF. CDR3 nucleotides: TGTGCCACCAGCAGAACACAGGGGACCAATCAGCCCCAGCATTTT. The full variable domain, rest sourced from reference TRBV15 and TRBJ1-5, is DAMVIQNPRYQVTQFGKPVTLSCSQTLNHNVMYWYQQKSSQAPKLLFHYYDKDFNNEADTPDNFQSRRPNTSFCFLDIRSPGLGDTAMYLCATSRTQGTNQPQHFGDGTRLSIL.

This rearrangement joins TRBV27 to TRBJ2-2, with D possibly being TRBD2 (5 bases). V dropped 6 bases and J dropped 1 base, with 12 bases sitting between them. This CDR3 comprises 15 residues. Germline values: CDR1 MNHEY, CDR2 SMNVEV (reference sequence). CDR3 DNA: TGTGCCAGCAGGGTGGGAGCGGTGAACACCGGGGAGCTGTTTTTT. This gives the protein CASRVGAVNTGELFF.

The rearrangement joins TRBV5-4 to TRBJ2-1; TRBD2 is a possible D gene (6 bases). V lost 0 bases and J 4 bases, leaving 11 bases between the germline ends. Germline V gene lookup returns CDR1 SGHNT and CDR2 YYREEE (reference sequence). The CDR3 spans 15 residues. The CDR3 sequence is CASSLDSGLYNEQFF. In DNA, the CDR3 is TGTGCCAGCAGCTTGGATTCAGGACTATACAATGAGCAGTTCTTC.

In the case of this clone: This is likely a read error, given that the CDR3 carries no conserved phenylalanine or tryptophan at its end. It is unclear where the CDR3 begins or ends on the DNA, so no DNA is shown, and the CDR3 is as TCRdb lists it. CDR3 loop: CASSARTYRGGEKRQLSL. The chain employs TRBV19 and TRBJ1-2; the D call of TRBD1 is as the table states it, not checked on the DNA. The CDR3 totals 18 residues, both ends included. In germline, CDR1 is LNHDA, CDR2 SQIVND (reference sequence).

The gene calls are TRBV7-3 and TRBJ2-1, with 7 bases lining up with TRBD2. The germline gives CDR1 SGHTA, CDR2 FQGTGA. The CDR3 runs 16 residues. The junction had 6 bases not matched to a gene; V was cut back by 2 bases and J by 2 bases. The CDR3, as DNA: TGTGCCAGCAGCTTAGGGCCTAGCGGAACCTACAATGAGCAGTTCTTC. Encoded protein: CASSLGPSGTYNEQFF.

The chain is built from TRBV30 and TRBJ1-1; D call uncertain. V dropped 4 bases and J dropped 4 bases, with 10 bases sitting between them. CDR3 size: 12 residues. Per the germline V gene, CDR1 is GTSNPN and CDR2 is SVGIG (reference sequence). The CDR3 bases are TGTGCCTGGATATGGGGAGGCACTGAAGCTTTCTTT. Its protein product is CAWIWGGTEAFF.

This sequence joins TRBV18 and TRBJ2-7; D gene uncertain. The germline CDR1 and CDR2 sequences are KGHSH and LQKENI. V was pared by 0 bases and J by 0 bases, with 9 bases between. This CDR3 is 15 amino acids long. The CDR3 DNA reads as TGTGCCAGCTCACCACCGCAGAAAAGCTCCTACGAGCAGTACTTC. Translation gives CASSPPQKSSYEQYF.

J is TRBJ2-7 and V is TRBV6-5, with 11 bases lining up with TRBD1. The V gene end was trimmed by 6 bases and the J gene end by 4 bases; junction bases not matched to a gene: 5. The CDR3 runs 14 residues. The germline V gene has CDR1 MNHEY and CDR2 SVGAGI. The CDR3 reads CASRSGQGAYEQYF. CDR3 nucleotides: TGTGCCAGCAGATCCGGACAGGGGGCGTACGAGCAGTACTTC.

The rearrangement joins TRBV19 to TRBJ1-5; D remains ambiguous. The germline gives CDR1 LNHDA, CDR2 SQIVND (reference sequence). V gave up 8 bases and J gave up 7 bases, with 15 bases separating them. The length of the CDR3 is 13 residues. The CDR3 protein is CASSERVGQPQHF. CDR3 DNA: TGTGCCAGTTCGGAGAGGGTTGGGCAGCCCCAGCATTTT. Filled out from reference TRBV19 and TRBJ1-5, the complete variable domain reads DGGITQSPKYLFRKEGQNVTLSCEQNLNHDAMYWYRQDPGQGLRLIYYSQIVNDFQKGDIAEGYSVSREKKESFPLTVTSAQKNPTAFYLCASSERVGQPQHFGDGTRLSIL.

The rearrangement uses TRBV10-3 and TRBJ2-7; the D is unclear. Germline values: CDR1 ENHRY, CDR2 SYGVKD. This CDR3 is 15 amino acids long. V gave up 5 bases and J gave up 0 bases, with 14 bases separating them. CDR3 amino acids: CAISPLDTYSYEQYF. CDR3 nucleotides: TGTGCCATCAGTCCCCTCGACACTTACTCCTACGAGCAGTACTTC.

The rearrangement uses TRBV19 and TRBJ2-6; 9 bases line up with TRBD2. V lost 9 bases, J lost 3 bases, and 15 bases stayed unmatched. Germline CDR1 and CDR2: LNHDA and SQIVND (reference sequence). CDR3 length: 18 residues. The CDR3 DNA sequence: TGTGCCAGCTTAACGCCGCGGGAGGGGCTAAATGGGGCCAACGTCCTGACTTTC. Its translation: CASLTPREGLNGANVLTF.

In this sample, this clone turned up a few times. The genes are TRBV28 and TRBJ1-1; D remains unclear. Germline CDR1 is MDHEN and CDR2 is SYDVKM. This CDR3 contains 11 residues. The V and J ends lost 10 bases and 7 bases respectively, with 13 bases between them. CDR3 protein: CATLLLGEAFF. CDR3 nucleotide sequence: TGTGCCACCCTTTTACTTGGTGAAGCTTTCTTT. Full variable domain (remainder filled in from reference TRBV28 and TRBJ1-1): DVKVTQSSRYLVKRTGEKVFLECVQDMDHENMFWYRQDPGLGLRLIYFSYDVKMKEKGDIPEGYSVSREKKERFSLILESASTNQTSMYLCATLLLGEAFFGQGTRLTVV.

J is TRBJ2-3 and V is TRBV4-2, with D possibly matching TRBD2 (5 bases). The CDR3 has 17 amino acids. Germline CDR1 reads LGHNA; CDR2 reads YNFKEQ. Trimming removed 1 base at V and 1 base at J, with 15 bases between. The CDR3 nucleotides read TGTGCCAGCAGCCAAGCGACCCGGAGCGGACGCACAGATACGCAGTATTTT. Amino acid sequence: CASSQATRSGRTDTQYF.

Remarks on this clone: Different DNA sequences within this sample yield the same CDR3. The rearrangement links TRBV6-5 to TRBJ2-7, with 11 bases lining up with TRBD1. CDR1 and CDR2 (germline): MNHEY, SVGAGI. CDR3 length: 14 amino acids. The V and J ends lost 5 bases and 2 bases, in that order; junction bases with no gene match: 2. The CDR3 DNA sequence: TGTGCCAGCAGTCCGGGACAGGGGGCCTACGAGCAGTACTTC. Translating it yields CASSPGQGAYEQYF.

The rearrangement joins TRBV12-3 or TRBV12-4 to TRBJ1-2; the match to TRBD1 covers 9 bases. This CDR3 is 13 amino acids long. The V and J ends lost 5 bases and 7 bases, in that order; junction bases with no gene match: 5. The CDR3 is CASSPRTGAGYTF. The CDR3 nucleotides are TGTGCCAGCAGTCCCCGGACAGGGGCTGGCTACACCTTC.

This clone was observed once. This rearrangement joins TRBV9 to TRBJ1-4, with 10 bases lining up with TRBD1. With V trimmed by 3 bases and J by 7 bases, 6 bases remained unmatched. The germline V gene encodes CDR1 SGDLS and CDR2 YYNGEE. This CDR3 region has 15 residues. The CDR3 is CASSGGDRGREKLFF. CDR3 DNA sequence: TGTGCCAGCAGCGGAGGGGACAGGGGACGTGAAAAACTGTTTTTT.

This chain links TRBV9 with TRBJ2-7; 10 bases align to TRBD2. The CDR3 sequence is 17 residues long. The germline CDR1 and CDR2 sequences are SGDLS and YYNGEE. Trimming took 3 bases from V and 4 from J; bases not matched to a gene: 13. CDR3 loop: CASSASSGLAGDYEQYF. The CDR3 region has the DNA TGTGCCAGCAGCGCCTCCTCGGGCCTAGCGGGGGATTACGAGCAGTACTTC. The whole variable domain, remainder taken from reference TRBV9 and TRBJ2-7, is DSGVTQTPKHLITATGQRVTLRCSPRSGDLSVYWYQQSLDQGLQFLIQYYNGEERAKGNILERFSAQQFPDLHSELNLSSLELGDSALYFCASSASSGLAGDYEQYFGPGTRLTVT.

The chain recombines TRBV6-2 or TRBV6-3 with TRBJ2-2; TRBD2 aligns across 13 bases. From germline, CDR1 is MNHEY and CDR2 SVGEGT. This CDR3 is 18 amino acids long. V gave up 4 bases and J gave up 2 bases; unmatched junction bases: 7. CDR3 nucleotide sequence: TGTGCCAGCAGTTCCACTAGCGGGAGGGCCTACAACACCGGGGAGCTGTTTTTT. Translation: CASSSTSGRAYNTGELFF.

This rearrangement joins TRBV5-1 to TRBJ2-1, with TRBD1 as a possible D gene (6 bases). The ends were cut back, 0 bases at V and 10 bases at J, with 11 bases in the middle. The CDR3 is 13 amino acids. Germline assignment: CDR1 SGHRS and CDR2 YFSETQ. The CDR3 here is CASSLGGRGEQFF. The CDR3, as DNA: TGCGCCAGCAGCTTGGGAGGCAGGGGAGAGCAGTTCTTC.

This clone turned up a few times. DNA for the CDR3: TGTGCCAGCAGCTTGACTAGTTCCAGTAAGACCCAGTACTTC. Translation: CASSLTSSSKTQYF. The V and J genes are TRBV11-3 and TRBJ2-5; tentatively, D is TRBD2 (6 bases). Germline V gene lookup returns CDR1 SGHNT and CDR2 YENEEA. This CDR3 region has 14 residues. Trimming removed 3 bases from V and 6 bases from J, with 14 bases in between.